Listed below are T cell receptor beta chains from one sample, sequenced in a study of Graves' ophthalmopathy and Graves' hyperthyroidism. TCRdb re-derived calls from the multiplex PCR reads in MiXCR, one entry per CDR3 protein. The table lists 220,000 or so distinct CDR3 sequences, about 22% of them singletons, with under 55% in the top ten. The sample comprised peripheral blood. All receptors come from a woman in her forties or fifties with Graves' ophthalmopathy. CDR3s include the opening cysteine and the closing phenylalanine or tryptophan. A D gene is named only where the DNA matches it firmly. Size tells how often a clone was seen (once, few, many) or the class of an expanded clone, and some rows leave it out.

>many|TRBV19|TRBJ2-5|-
CASSIPRLSGETQYF
TGTGCCAGTAGTATTCCCCGCCTGAGTGGTGAGACCCAGTACTTC
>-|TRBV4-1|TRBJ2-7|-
CASSQAQGWGEQYF
TGCGCCAGCAGCCAAGCACAGGGCTGGGGCGAGCAGTACTTC
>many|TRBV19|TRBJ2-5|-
CASSIGQNQETQYF
TGTGCCAGTAGTATCGGACAGAACCAAGAGACCCAGTACTTC
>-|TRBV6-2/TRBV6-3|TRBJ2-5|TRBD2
CASSSRLAGSSQYF
TGTGCCAGCAGCTCCCGTCTAGCGGGCTCGTCCCAGTACTTC
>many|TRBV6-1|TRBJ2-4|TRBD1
CASSSPRQGDIQYF
TGTGCCAGCAGTAGCCCACGGCAGGGGGACATTCAGTACTTC
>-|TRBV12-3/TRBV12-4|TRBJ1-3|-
CASSYPKDSGNTISF
TGTGCCAGCAGCTACCCGAAAGACTCTGGAAACACCATATCTTTT
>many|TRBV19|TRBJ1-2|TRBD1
CASSRQGESSGYTF
TGTGCCAGTAGTCGACAGGGGGAGTCGTCCGGCTACACCTTC
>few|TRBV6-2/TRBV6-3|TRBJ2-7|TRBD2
CASSYGLTSGVYEQYF
TGTGCCAGCAGTTACGGATTGACTAGCGGTGTCTACGAGCAGTACTTC
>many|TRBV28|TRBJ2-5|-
CASQTAPLAQYF
TGTGCCAGCCAAACAGCCCCATTGGCCCAGTACTTC
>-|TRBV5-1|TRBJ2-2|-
CASSAGWTGELFF
TGCGCCAGCAGCGCAGGATGGACCGGGGAGCTGTTTTTT